A single T cell receptor (beta chain) is shown here with its context. CDR1 is SGHVS and CDR2 is FQNEAQ in the germline V gene. The CDR3 has 14 residues. The V and J ends lost 5 bases and 5 bases, in that order; junction bases with no gene match: 6. The record originates from a study of blood T cell repertoires in COVID-19. Study as a whole: Whether acute or convalescent, the COVID-19 samples came from the United States, Italy and Spain.

Original methodology: By means of reference gene primer amplification, nucleated cell counts were estimated. The table came from immunoSEQ multiplex PCR; TCRdb's copy has only in-frame clones and leaves some out. That table is the source of V, J and clone size, and D and trimming were worked out from the DNA. The sample includes around 130,000 clones, roughly 89% of them seen just once. This clonotype originated in a woman in her thirties who had recovered from COVID-19. Specimen: PBMCs or T cells enriched from blood (not recorded which). The chain is built from TRBV7-8 and TRBJ1-1, with TRBD1 matching 9 bases. The CDR3 region is CASSLDRGGTEAFF. CDR3 DNA sequence: TGTGCCAGCAGCCTCGACAGGGGGGGAACTGAAGCTTTCTTT.